Below, one T cell receptor (beta chain) is given with its context. It was during active infection that Seattle patients were enrolled and then longitudinally followed. The data are from a study of blood T cell repertoires in COVID-19. CDR3 size: 13 residues. Losses at the gene ends were 0 bases for V and 8 bases for J; bases not matched to a gene: 3. Germline CDR1 and CDR2: SGHRS and YFSETQ. Sequencing used immunoSEQ multiplex PCR; TCRdb keeps in-frame clones, though not all of them. The repertoire includes 250,000 to 350,000 clones, 85% to 90% of them detected once, and 2.5% to 3% sits in the top ten.

The V call is TRBV5-1, the J call TRBJ1-1; TRBD1 aligns across 8 bases. The sequence was collected from a woman in her thirties with COVID-19, enrolled during active disease. Sequencing was done on a sample of peripheral blood. CDR3 nucleotides: TGCGCCAGCAGCTTGGGGACAGGGACCGAAGCTTTCTTT. Its translation is CASSLGTGTEAFF.